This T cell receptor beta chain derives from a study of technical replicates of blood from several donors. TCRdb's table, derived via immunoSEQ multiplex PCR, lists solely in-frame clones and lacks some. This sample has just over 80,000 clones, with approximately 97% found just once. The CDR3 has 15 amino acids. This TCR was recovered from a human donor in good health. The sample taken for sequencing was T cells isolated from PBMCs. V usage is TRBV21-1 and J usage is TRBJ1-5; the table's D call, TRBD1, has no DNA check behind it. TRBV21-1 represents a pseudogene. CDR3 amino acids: CASRRLDRAEQPQHF. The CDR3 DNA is TGTGCCAGCAGGAGATTAGACAGGGCGGAGCAGCCCCAGCATTTT.